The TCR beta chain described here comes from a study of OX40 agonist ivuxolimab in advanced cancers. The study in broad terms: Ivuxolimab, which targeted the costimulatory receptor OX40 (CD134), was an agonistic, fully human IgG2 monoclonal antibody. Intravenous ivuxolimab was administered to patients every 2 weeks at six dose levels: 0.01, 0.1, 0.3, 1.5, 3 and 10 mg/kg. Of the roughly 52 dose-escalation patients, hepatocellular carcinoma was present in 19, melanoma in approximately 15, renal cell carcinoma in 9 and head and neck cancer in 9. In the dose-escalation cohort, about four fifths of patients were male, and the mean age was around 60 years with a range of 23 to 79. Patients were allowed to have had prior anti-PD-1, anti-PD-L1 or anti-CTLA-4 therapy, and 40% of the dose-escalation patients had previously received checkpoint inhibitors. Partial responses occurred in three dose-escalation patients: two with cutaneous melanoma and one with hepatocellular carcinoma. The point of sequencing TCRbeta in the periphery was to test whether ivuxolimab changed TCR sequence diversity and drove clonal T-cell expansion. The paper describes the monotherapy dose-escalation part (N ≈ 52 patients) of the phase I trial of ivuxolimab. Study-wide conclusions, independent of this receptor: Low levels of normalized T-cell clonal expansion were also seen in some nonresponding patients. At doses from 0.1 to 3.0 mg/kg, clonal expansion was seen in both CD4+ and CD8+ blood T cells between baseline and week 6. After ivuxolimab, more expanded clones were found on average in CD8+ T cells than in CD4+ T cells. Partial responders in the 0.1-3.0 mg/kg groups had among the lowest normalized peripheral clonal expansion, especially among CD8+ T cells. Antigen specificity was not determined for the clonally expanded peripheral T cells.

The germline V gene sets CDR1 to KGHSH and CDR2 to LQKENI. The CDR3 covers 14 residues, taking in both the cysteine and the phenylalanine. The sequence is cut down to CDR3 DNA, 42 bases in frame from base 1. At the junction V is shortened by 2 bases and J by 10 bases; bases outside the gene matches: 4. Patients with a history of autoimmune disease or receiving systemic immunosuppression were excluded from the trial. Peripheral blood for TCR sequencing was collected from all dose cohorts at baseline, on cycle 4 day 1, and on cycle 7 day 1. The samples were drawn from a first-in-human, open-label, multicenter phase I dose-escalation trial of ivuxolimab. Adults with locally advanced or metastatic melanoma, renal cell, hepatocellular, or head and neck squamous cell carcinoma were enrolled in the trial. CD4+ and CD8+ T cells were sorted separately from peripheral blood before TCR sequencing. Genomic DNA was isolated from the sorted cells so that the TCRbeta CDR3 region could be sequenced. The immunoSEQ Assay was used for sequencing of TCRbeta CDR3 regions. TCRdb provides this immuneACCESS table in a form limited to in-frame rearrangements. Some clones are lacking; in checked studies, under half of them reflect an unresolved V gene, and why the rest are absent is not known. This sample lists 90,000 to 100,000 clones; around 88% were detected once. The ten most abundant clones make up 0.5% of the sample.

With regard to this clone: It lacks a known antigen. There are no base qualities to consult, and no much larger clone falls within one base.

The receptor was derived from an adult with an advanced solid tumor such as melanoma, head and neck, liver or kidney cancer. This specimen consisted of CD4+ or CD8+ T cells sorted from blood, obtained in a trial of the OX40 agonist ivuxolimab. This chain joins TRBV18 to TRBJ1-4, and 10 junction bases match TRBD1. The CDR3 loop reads CASSPSGQGGKLFF. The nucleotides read TGTGCCAGCTCACCAAGCGGACAGGGGGGAAAACTGTTTTTT.